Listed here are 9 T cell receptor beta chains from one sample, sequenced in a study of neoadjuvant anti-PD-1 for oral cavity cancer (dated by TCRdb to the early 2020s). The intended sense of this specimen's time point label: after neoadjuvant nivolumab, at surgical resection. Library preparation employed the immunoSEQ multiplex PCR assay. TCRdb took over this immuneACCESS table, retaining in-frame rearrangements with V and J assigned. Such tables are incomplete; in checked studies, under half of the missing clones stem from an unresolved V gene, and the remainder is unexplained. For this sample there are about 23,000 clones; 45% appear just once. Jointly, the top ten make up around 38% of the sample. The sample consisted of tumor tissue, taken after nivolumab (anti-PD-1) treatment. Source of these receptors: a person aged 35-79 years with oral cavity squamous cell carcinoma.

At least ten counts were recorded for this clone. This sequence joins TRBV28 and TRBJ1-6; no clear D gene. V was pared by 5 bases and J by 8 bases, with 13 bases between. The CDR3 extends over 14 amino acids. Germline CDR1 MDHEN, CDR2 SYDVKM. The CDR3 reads CASSPPGSDSPLHF. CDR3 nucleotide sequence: TGTGCCAGCAGTCCGCCCGGTTCAGATTCACCCCTCCACTTT. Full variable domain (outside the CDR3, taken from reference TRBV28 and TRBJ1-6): DVKVTQSSRYLVKRTGEKVFLECVQDMDHENMFWYRQDPGLGLRLIYFSYDVKMKEKGDIPEGYSVSREKKERFSLILESASTNQTSMYLCASSPPGSDSPLHFGNGTRLTVT.

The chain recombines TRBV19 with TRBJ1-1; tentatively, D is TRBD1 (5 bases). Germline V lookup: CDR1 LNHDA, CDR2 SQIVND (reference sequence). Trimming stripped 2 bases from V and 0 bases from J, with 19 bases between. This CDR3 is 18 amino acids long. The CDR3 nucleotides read TGTGCCAGTAGTATATTCCCCGCGTTGGGGGTATTGAACACTGAAGCTTTCTTT. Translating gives CASSIFPALGVLNTEAFF.

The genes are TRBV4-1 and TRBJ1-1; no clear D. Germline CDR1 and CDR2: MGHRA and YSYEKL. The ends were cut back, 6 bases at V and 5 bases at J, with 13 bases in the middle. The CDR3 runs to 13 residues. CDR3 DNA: TGCGCCAGCAGTATCCAATTAAGGACTGAAGCTTTCTTT. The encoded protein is CASSIQLRTEAFF.

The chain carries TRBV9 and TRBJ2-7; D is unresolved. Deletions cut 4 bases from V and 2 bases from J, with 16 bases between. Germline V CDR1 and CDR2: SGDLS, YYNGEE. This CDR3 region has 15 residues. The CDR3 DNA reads TGTGCCAGCAGCTCAGATGAGGCCGGAACCTACGAGCAGTACTTC. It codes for CASSSDEAGTYEQYF. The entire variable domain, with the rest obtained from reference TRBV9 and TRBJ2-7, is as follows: DSGVTQTPKHLITATGQRVTLRCSPRSGDLSVYWYQQSLDQGLQFLIQYYNGEERAKGNILERFSAQQFPDLHSELNLSSLELGDSALYFCASSSDEAGTYEQYFGPGTRLTVT.

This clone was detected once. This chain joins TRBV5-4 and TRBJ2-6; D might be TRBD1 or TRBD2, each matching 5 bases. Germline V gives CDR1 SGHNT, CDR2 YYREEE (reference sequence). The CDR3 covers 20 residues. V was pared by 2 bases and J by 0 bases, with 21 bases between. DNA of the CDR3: TGTGCCAGCAGCTTAGAGGCCAGGGCCAGGGACCGCTCTGGGGCCAACGTCCTGACTTTC. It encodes CASSLEARARDRSGANVLTF.

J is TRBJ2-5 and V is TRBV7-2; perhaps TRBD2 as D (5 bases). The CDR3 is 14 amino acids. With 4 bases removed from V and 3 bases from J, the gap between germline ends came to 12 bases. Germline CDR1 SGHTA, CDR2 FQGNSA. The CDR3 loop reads CASSWRTMEETQYF. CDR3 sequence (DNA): TGTGCCAGCAGCTGGAGGACGATGGAAGAGACCCAGTACTTC.

CDR3 DNA sequence: TGTGCCAGCAGCTTACCCCATGAGGGGGCGGGCTATGATACGCAGTATTTT. Amino acid sequence: CASSLPHEGAGYDTQYF. The chain uses TRBV5-8 and TRBJ2-3; 7 bases are shared with TRBD1. The CDR3 loop spans 17 amino acids. Germline trimming cut 2 bases from V and 6 bases from J; bases unmatched to any gene: 15. Germline assignment: CDR1 SGHTS and CDR2 YDEGEE.

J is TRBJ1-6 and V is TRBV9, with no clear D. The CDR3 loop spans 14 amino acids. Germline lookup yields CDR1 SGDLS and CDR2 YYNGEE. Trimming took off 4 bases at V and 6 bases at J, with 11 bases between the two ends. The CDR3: CASSRTQFNSPLHF. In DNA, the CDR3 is TGTGCCAGCAGCCGGACCCAGTTTAATTCACCCCTCCACTTT.

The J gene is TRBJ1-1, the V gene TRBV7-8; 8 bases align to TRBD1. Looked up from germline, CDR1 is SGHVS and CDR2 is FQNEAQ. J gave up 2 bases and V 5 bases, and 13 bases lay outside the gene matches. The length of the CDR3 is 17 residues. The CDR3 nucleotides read TGTGCCAGCAGCACCCTCCAGGGGGCTTTGCCTAACACTGAAGCTTTCTTT. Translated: CASSTLQGALPNTEAFF.